These 24 T cell receptor beta chains were sequenced from one sample in a study of blood T cell repertoires in COVID-19. Clones were sequenced by immunoSEQ multiplex PCR, and TCRdb holds only the in-frame ones, with some missing. The table lists tens of thousands of clones, 65% to 90% of them singletons. Material for sequencing was peripheral blood. The source of these receptors is a man aged 25 to 40 with COVID-19, enrolled during active disease.

The rearrangement links TRBV28 to TRBJ2-3; 9 nucleotides line up with TRBD2. Per germline, CDR1 MDHEN and CDR2 SYDVKM. The CDR3 consists of 15 residues. V lost 2 bases, J lost 6 bases, and 6 bases stayed unmatched. The CDR3 nucleotides are TGTGCCAGCAGTTTAATGGCTAGCGGGACCGATACGCAGTATTTT. Residues: CASSLMASGTDTQYF. Based on the CDR3 plus reference TRBV28 and TRBJ2-3, the full variable domain is DVKVTQSSRYLVKRTGEKVFLECVQDMDHENMFWYRQDPGLGLRLIYFSYDVKMKEKGDIPEGYSVSREKKERFSLILESASTNQTSMYLCASSLMASGTDTQYFGPGTRLTVL.

The chain combines TRBV28 with TRBJ1-5; no reliable D call. Germline loops: CDR1 MDHEN, CDR2 SYDVKM. With 8 bases removed from V and 0 bases from J, the gap between germline ends came to 14 bases. There are 15 residues in the CDR3. The CDR3 DNA follows: TGTGCCAGCGGAGTATTGTCAACTAGCAATCAGCCCCAGCATTTT. Translation: CASGVLSTSNQPQHF.

The chain has TRBV7-9 and TRBJ2-5; TRBD2 aligns across 15 bases. Germline V gene lookup returns CDR1 SEHNR and CDR2 FQNEAQ (reference sequence). The CDR3 loop spans 17 amino acids. The V gene end was trimmed by 4 bases and the J gene end by 0 bases; junction bases not matched to a gene: 3. CDR3 region: CASSSGLAGGYQETQYF. In DNA form, the CDR3 reads TGTGCCAGCAGCTCGGGACTAGCGGGAGGATACCAAGAGACCCAGTACTTC. Using reference TRBV7-9 and TRBJ2-5 for the parts outside the CDR3, the full variable domain is DTGVSQNPRHKITKRGQNVTFRCDPISEHNRLYWYRQTLGQGPEFLTYFQNEAQLEKSRLLSDRFSAERPKGSFSTLEIQRTEQGDSAMYLCASSSGLAGGYQETQYFGPGTRLLVL.

The rearrangement joins TRBV7-9 to TRBJ1-3; no reliable D call. Germline CDR1 and CDR2: SEHNR and FQNEAQ (reference sequence). With 0 bases removed from V and 4 bases from J, the gap between germline ends came to 4 bases. The CDR3 contains 13 residues. The CDR3 bases are TGTGCCAGCAGCTTAGCGAGGGGAAACACCATATATTTT. Its translation is CASSLARGNTIYF.

The gene calls are TRBV20-1 and TRBJ2-2; D may be TRBD2 (5 bases). This CDR3 is 13 amino acids long. Trimming cost V 3 bases and J 7 bases, with 12 bases left between them. Germline V CDR1 and CDR2: DFQATT, SNEGSKA (reference sequence). CDR3 sequence (DNA): TGCAGTGCTAGTCGCCCCGGGAACGGGGAGCTGTTTTTT. Its protein product is CSASRPGNGELFF.

This chain links TRBV7-2 with TRBJ2-5; D is uncertain. Germline-derived CDR1 and CDR2 are SGHTA and FQGNSA. Trimming left V 3 bases short and J 2 bases short, with 4 bases between. The CDR3 is 12 residues long. CDR3 sequence reads: CASSLAQETQYF. CDR3 DNA: TGTGCCAGCAGCTTGGCACAAGAGACCCAGTACTTC.

As for this clone: Mismatch with germline at one junction end may stem from a read error. The chain joins TRBV7-7 to TRBJ2-1, with TRBD1 identical over 7 bases. The CDR3 has 13 residues. The V gene's germline CDR1 is SSHAT and CDR2 FNYEAQ (reference sequence). The CDR3 here is CASSPDRAGEQFF. CDR3 DNA sequence: TGTGCTAGCAGCCCTGACAGGGCGGGTGAGCAGTTCTTC.

This clone was seen a single time. The chain employs TRBV19 and TRBJ2-3; weak D call: TRBD1 (6 bases). The germline gives CDR1 LNHDA, CDR2 SQIVND (reference sequence). The V end lost 8 bases, the J end lost 1 base, and 10 bases lay between the germline ends. This CDR3 spans 13 amino acids. CDR3 sequence: CASHGQRTDTQYF. The CDR3 DNA reads as TGTGCCAGTCATGGACAGCGCACAGATACGCAGTATTTT.

CDR3 protein: CASTLDSTYQPQHF. CDR3 DNA: TGTGCCAGTACCCTGGACAGTACGTATCAGCCCCAGCATTTT. The J gene is TRBJ1-5, the V gene TRBV19, with a weak D call TRBD1 (6 bases). Per the germline V gene, CDR1 is LNHDA and CDR2 is SQIVND (reference sequence). This CDR3 comprises 14 residues. V lost 7 bases to trimming and J lost 5 bases, with 15 bases between them.

As to this clone: Other nucleotide sequences in the sample specify the same CDR3. The genes are TRBV28 and TRBJ1-4; TRBD1 agrees at 8 bases. The CDR3 consists of 15 residues. V lost 3 bases to trimming and J lost 5 bases; unmatched junction nucleotides: 5. Germline assignment: CDR1 MDHEN and CDR2 SYDVKM. The CDR3 loop is CASSLGQGANEKLFF. The CDR3 bases are TGTGCCAGCAGTTTGGGCCAGGGGGCAAATGAAAAACTGTTTTTT.

The chain links TRBV11-2 to TRBJ1-6; D gene uncertain. The CDR3 totals 16 residues. The germline V gene encodes CDR1 SGHAT and CDR2 FQNNGV. V lost 0 bases and J 0 bases, leaving 6 bases between the germline ends. CDR3 amino acids: CASSLELSSYNSPLHF. CDR3 sequence (DNA): TGTGCCAGCAGCTTAGAGCTCAGCTCCTATAATTCACCCCTCCACTTT.

This clone was observed once. The chain combines TRBV6-6 with TRBJ1-1; a possible D gene is TRBD1 (5 bases). Per germline, CDR1 MNHNY and CDR2 SVGAGI (reference sequence). CDR3 length: 16 amino acids. V lost 5 bases and J lost 5, with 21 bases in between. In DNA, the CDR3 is TGTGCCAGCAGTCCCCGCGACAGTGGCTTTTATACTGAAGCTTTCTTT. The encoded protein is CASSPRDSGFYTEAFF.

This clone was detected only a few times. This chain joins TRBV4-2 and TRBJ1-2; D perhaps matches TRBD1 (5 bases). The CDR3 is 14 amino acids. V was cut by 0 bases and J by 4 bases, with 9 bases left in between. CDR1 and CDR2 from the germline V gene are LGHNA and YNFKEQ. The CDR3, as DNA: TGTGCCAGCAGCCAAGATGCCGGGGGCTATGGCTACACCTTC. Translation: CASSQDAGGYGYTF.

The chain links TRBV20-1 to TRBJ2-1; D is undetermined. Per germline, CDR1 DFQATT and CDR2 SNEGSKA (reference sequence). The CDR3 consists of 14 residues. V was pared by 3 bases and J by 0 bases, with 9 bases between. The CDR3 sequence: CSASTPSSYNEQFF. In DNA, the CDR3 is TGCAGTGCTAGTACGCCTAGCTCCTACAATGAGCAGTTCTTC.

The chain couples TRBV9 to TRBJ2-2; D is ambiguous. Trimming stripped 1 base from V and 6 bases from J, with 7 bases between. The CDR3 extends over 13 amino acids. Germline V gene data show CDR1 as SGDLS and CDR2 as YYNGEE. CDR3 sequence: CASSVIGAGELFF. DNA for the CDR3: TGTGCCAGCAGCGTAATAGGAGCCGGGGAGCTGTTTTTT.

This clone was seen a few times. The V and J genes are TRBV28 and TRBJ2-3, with a tentative D call TRBD1 (5 bases). The CDR3 has 11 amino acids. Germline-derived CDR1 and CDR2 are MDHEN and SYDVKM. Trimming took 6 bases from V and 13 from J, leaving 14 bases between them. In nucleotides, the CDR3 is TGTGCCAGCAGAAAAACAGGCCCGGAGTATTTT. Protein product: CASRKTGPEYF.

The rearrangement joins TRBV28 to TRBJ1-5, with 7 bases aligning to TRBD1. Trimming took 3 bases from V and 4 from J; bases not matched to a gene: 6. The CDR3 contains 15 residues. Germline-derived CDR1 and CDR2 are MDHEN and SYDVKM. The CDR3 nucleotides are TGTGCCAGCAGTTTCCGGGGGACAGTTAATCAGCCCCAGCATTTT. Amino acid sequence: CASSFRGTVNQPQHF.

Sample share makes this clone medium-sized (0.01 to 0.1%). This chain uses TRBV6-4 with TRBJ2-2; TRBD2 matches 7 bases. Trimming at V came to 2 bases and at J to 3 bases, leaving 0 bases not matched to a gene. Germline assignment: CDR1 MRHNA and CDR2 SNTAGT. The CDR3 totals 14 residues. This CDR3 is CASSDGGDTGELFF. CDR3 sequence (DNA): TGTGCCAGCAGTGACGGGGGGGACACCGGGGAGCTGTTTTTT.

The rearrangement links TRBV15 to TRBJ2-2, with TRBD1 as a possible D gene (6 bases). This CDR3 spans 15 amino acids. Germline loops: CDR1 LNHNV, CDR2 YYDKDF (reference sequence). V lost 6 bases to trimming and J lost 2 bases, with 13 bases between them. The CDR3: CATRAGARNTGELFF. As DNA, the CDR3 is TGTGCCACCAGGGCAGGGGCGCGAAACACCGGGGAGCTGTTTTTT. The full variable domain, with the rest looked up from reference TRBV15 and TRBJ2-2, is DAMVIQNPRYQVTQFGKPVTLSCSQTLNHNVMYWYQQKSSQAPKLLFHYYDKDFNNEADTPDNFQSRRPNTSFCFLDIRSPGLGDTAMYLCATRAGARNTGELFFGEGSRLTVL.

In this sample, this clone turned up a few times. V is TRBV12-2 and J is TRBJ2-3; TRBD2 is the table's D call and was not checked against the DNA. TRBV12-2 is a known pseudogene. The CDR3 runs to 16 residues. This chain's CDR3 is CASRLGLAGDTDTQYF. The DNA of the CDR3 is TGTGCAAGTCGCTTAGGACTAGCGGGAGACACAGATACGCAGTATTTT.

V is TRBV19 and J is TRBJ2-7; TRBD2 agrees at 9 bases. The CDR3 consists of 15 residues. V lost 5 bases and J lost 1; bases outside the gene matches: 6. From germline, CDR1 is LNHDA and CDR2 SQIVND (reference sequence). The CDR3 DNA follows: TGTGCCAGTAGTCTTAGCGGGAGTGGATCCTACGAGCAGTACTTC. Translating it yields CASSLSGSGSYEQYF.

This chain joins TRBV28 and TRBJ2-7, with a weak D call TRBD2 (6 bases). CDR1 is MDHEN and CDR2 is SYDVKM in the germline V gene. The CDR3 covers 11 residues. The CDR3, as DNA: TGTGATAGACTAGTGCTCTACGAGCAGTACTTC. It codes for CDRLVLYEQYF.

The gene calls are TRBV2 and TRBJ2-7; tentatively, D is TRBD2 (6 bases). CDR3 length equals 12 residues. Germline V gene lookup returns CDR1 SNHLY and CDR2 FYNNEI. The V gene lost 4 bases and the J gene lost 6 bases, with 10 bases spanning the gap. The CDR3 DNA is TGTGCCAGCAGTGCCGGGAGAATCGAGCAGTACTTC. Its protein is CASSAGRIEQYF.

This clone was detected only a few times. The rearrangement uses TRBV5-1 and TRBJ1-1, with 10 bases identical to TRBD1. Germline trimming cut 4 bases from V and 0 bases from J; bases unmatched to any gene: 9. Germline lookup yields CDR1 SGHRS and CDR2 YFSETQ. This CDR3 is built from 17 residues. The CDR3 sequence is CASSTRDRGLMNTEAFF. The CDR3 DNA follows: TGCGCCAGCAGCACCCGGGACAGGGGATTGATGAACACTGAAGCTTTCTTT.